A single sample gave rise to the 25 T cell receptor beta chains below, sequenced in a study of patients and donors after allogeneic stem cell transplantation (dated by TCRdb to the early 2020s). The method was RT-PCR. The sequencer listed for this sample is NextSeq 550. TCRdb passed the public sequencing reads through fastp at Q25 and MiXCR, retaining productive beta sequences. Rows with a matching CDR3 protein are joined into one entry that keeps the most common DNA and genes. Here the sample has some 880,000 distinct CDR3 sequences; approximately 19% occur a single time. 5% to 6.5% of the sample is in the top ten clones. The specimen was blood, either unsorted or a sorted T cell fraction (not recorded which). The receptors shown here come from a human donor who was either an allogeneic HSCT recipient or a stem cell or donor lymphocyte infusion donor (not recorded which). It is not recorded whose cells these are; they may come from a transplant donor.

The chain couples TRBV15 to TRBJ2-2; TRBD2 aligns across 7 bases. V was pared by 5 bases and J by 4 bases, with 4 bases of the junction left unmatched. Per germline, CDR1 LNHNV and CDR2 YYDKDF (reference sequence). CDR3 size: 14 residues. As DNA, the CDR3 is TGTGCCACCAGCTTGCGCGGGAGCACCGGGGAGCTGTTTTTT. This encodes CATSLRGSTGELFF.

This clonotype was recorded only once. The CDR3 DNA reads TGCAGCGTTGGAGGGACCGCTTCTAACTATGGCTACACCTTC. Protein sequence: CSVGGTASNYGYTF. The chain carries TRBV29-1 and TRBJ1-2; perhaps TRBD1 as D (5 bases). V was trimmed by 4 bases and J by 0 bases, leaving 12 bases between them. The CDR3 consists of 14 residues. From germline, CDR1 is SQVTM and CDR2 ANQGSEA.

This chain joins TRBV6-1 and TRBJ1-2; D is perhaps TRBD1 (5 bases). This CDR3 contains 14 residues. In germline, CDR1 is MNHNS, CDR2 SASEGT. The V and J ends lost 6 bases and 4 bases respectively, with 15 bases between them. The CDR3 DNA reads TGTGCCAGCAGCGCGGGACGGGAATTCTATGGCTACACCTTC. It yields the protein CASSAGREFYGYTF.

This clonotype appeared a few times. The V and J genes are TRBV20-1 and TRBJ2-1; 7 positions match TRBD1. Germline V gene data show CDR1 as DFQATT and CDR2 as SNEGSKA (reference sequence). The CDR3 spans 14 residues. The V gene end was trimmed by 3 bases and the J gene end by 7 bases; junction bases not matched to a gene: 9. The CDR3 sequence: CSARKQGRGNEQFF. In nucleotides, the CDR3 is TGCAGTGCTAGGAAACAGGGGAGAGGGAATGAGCAGTTCTTC.

J is TRBJ2-5 and V is TRBV20-1, with TRBD2 identical over 12 bases. This CDR3 has 16 amino acids. Germline V CDR1 and CDR2: DFQATT, SNEGSKA (reference sequence). V lost 0 bases, J lost 5 bases, and 7 bases stayed unmatched. CDR3 residues: CSARDQRTSGAETQYF. In DNA, the CDR3 is TGCAGTGCTAGAGATCAGCGGACTAGCGGGGCGGAGACCCAGTACTTC.

The gene calls are TRBV5-1 and TRBJ1-1; no firm D call. The CDR3 runs to 14 residues. CDR1 and CDR2 from the germline V gene are SGHRS and YFSETQ. V was pared by 5 bases and J by 4 bases, with 15 bases between. CDR3 bases: TGCGCCAGCAGAGGGAGGGTAGGGAGCACTGAAGCTTTCTTT. This encodes CASRGRVGSTEAFF.

The genes are TRBV21-1 and TRBJ2-7; TRBD1 was called by the table and not checked on the DNA. TRBV21-1 is annotated as a pseudogene. This CDR3 has 11 residues. CDR3 amino acids: CASSKARGGGF. The CDR3 region has the DNA TGTGCCAGCAGCAAAGCAAGGGGGGGAGGATTC.

This clonotype was detected a few times. The CDR3 nucleotides read TGTGCCATCACTTGGACTAGCGGGAGGAGTGAGACCCAGTACTTC. Its protein product is CAITWTSGRSETQYF. The chain links TRBV10-3 to TRBJ2-5, with TRBD2 matching 14 bases. CDR3 length: 15 residues. V was clipped by 7 bases and J by 5 bases; unmatched bases: 6. Germline V gene lookup returns CDR1 ENHRY and CDR2 SYGVKD.

This chain links TRBV29-1 with TRBJ2-7; D assignment may be TRBD1 or TRBD2 (6 bases each). The CDR3 has 12 amino acids. Germline CDR1 and CDR2: SQVTM and ANQGSEA. Trimming pared 7 bases from V and 3 bases from J, leaving 13 bases between. The CDR3 DNA follows: TGCAGCGCCGGGGGCCAGGGCTACGAGCAGTACTTC. It encodes CSAGGQGYEQYF.

A few counts support this clonotype. The chain is built from TRBV5-1 and TRBJ1-2, with a possible D match to TRBD1 (5 bases). V was pared by 4 bases and J by 3 bases, with 10 bases between. The CDR3 is 13 amino acids. Germline CDR1 reads SGHRS; CDR2 reads YFSETQ. The CDR3 DNA reads as TGCGCCAGCAGCACCGGGGGGGACTATGGCTACACCTTC. This codes for CASSTGGDYGYTF. Using reference TRBV5-1 and TRBJ1-2 for the parts outside the CDR3, the full variable domain is KAGVTQTPRYLIKTRGQQVTLSCSPISGHRSVSWYQQTPGQGLQFLFEYFSETQRNKGNFPGRFSGRQFSNSRSEMNVSTLELGDSALYLCASSTGGDYGYTFGSGTRLTVV.

V is TRBV6-2 or TRBV6-3 and J is TRBJ2-1; 10 bases line up with TRBD2. CDR1 and CDR2 from the germline V gene are MNHEY and SVGEGT. Losses at the gene ends were 10 bases for V and 7 bases for J; bases not matched to a gene: 13. The length of the CDR3 is 15 residues. The CDR3 DNA sequence: TGTGCCACAGGGGGGCCCAGCGGGAGGGTAAATGAGCAGTTCTTC. Its protein product is CATGGPSGRVNEQFF.

This clonotype was picked up many times. The chain uses TRBV12-3 or TRBV12-4 and TRBJ1-5, with a weak D call TRBD1 (5 bases). V was clipped by 5 bases and J by 5 bases, with 16 bases between them. The CDR3 loop spans 15 amino acids. CDR3 residues: CASSPRGGSHQPQHF. CDR3 in DNA: TGTGCCAGCAGTCCCCGCGGGGGTTCACATCAGCCCCAGCATTTT.

Only a few counts were recorded for this clonotype. The V gene is TRBV12-3 or TRBV12-4, the J gene TRBJ2-5; 11 bases are shared with TRBD2. This CDR3 has 15 residues. J gave up 5 bases and V 7 bases, and 9 bases lay outside the gene matches. The CDR3 protein is CASTVAGGPHETQYF. CDR3 DNA: TGTGCCAGCACCGTAGCGGGAGGGCCTCATGAGACCCAGTACTTC.

J is TRBJ2-1 and V is TRBV7-8; no definite D call. Trimming took 1 base from V and 5 from J, leaving 12 bases between them. CDR3 length: 15 amino acids. The V gene's germline CDR1 is SGHVS and CDR2 FQNEAQ. In DNA form, the CDR3 reads TGTGCCAGCAGCTTAGGCAGTTATATAGACAATGAGCAGTTCTTC. Protein sequence: CASSLGSYIDNEQFF.

This clonotype was observed a handful of times. The CDR3 DNA reads as TGCGCCAGCAGCCACCCCGTAAGCCGGGACAAGGAGCAGTACTTC. It specifies CASSHPVSRDKEQYF. The chain uses TRBV4-1 and TRBJ2-7; a possible D gene is TRBD1 (6 bases). The CDR3 consists of 15 residues. Per the germline V gene, CDR1 is MGHRA and CDR2 is YSYEKL. V lost 3 bases, J lost 7 bases, and 19 bases lay in between.

This rearrangement joins TRBV20-1 to TRBJ2-7, with D perhaps matching TRBD1 (6 bases). This CDR3 has 15 amino acids. V dropped 0 bases and J dropped 2 bases, with 14 bases sitting between them. Germline-derived CDR1 and CDR2 are DFQATT and SNEGSKA (reference sequence). CDR3 residues: CSARETGTPTYEQYF. CDR3 coding DNA: TGCAGTGCTAGAGAGACCGGGACACCTACCTACGAGCAGTACTTC.

The genes are TRBV20-1 and TRBJ2-7, with D uncertain. V was trimmed by 4 bases and J by 0 bases, leaving 7 bases between them. CDR1 and CDR2 from the germline V gene are DFQATT and SNEGSKA (reference sequence). The CDR3 sequence is 12 residues long. CDR3 amino acids: CSATFDSYEQYF. The CDR3 DNA is TGCAGTGCTACCTTCGACTCCTACGAGCAGTACTTC.

As concerns this clonotype: A junction end diverges from the germline sequence, so it may reflect a read error. The chain links TRBV6-2 or TRBV6-3 to TRBJ2-7, with a possible D match to TRBD1 (6 bases). Looked up from germline, CDR1 is MNHEY and CDR2 is SVGEGT. CDR3 length: 13 residues. This CDR3 is CTSSRRTDYEQYF. The CDR3 nucleotides read TGTACCAGCAGCCGTCGGACAGATTACGAGCAGTACTTC.

The chain uses TRBV25-1 and TRBJ2-7; perhaps TRBD1 as D (6 bases). Looked up from germline, CDR1 is MGHDK and CDR2 is SYGVNS. The CDR3 has 15 residues. V shed 0 bases and J shed 9 bases, with 18 bases lying between them. CDR3 DNA sequence: TGTGCCAGCAGTGAATATTCAGGGGCCGGCCGCGGGCAGTACTTC. Its protein is CASSEYSGAGRGQYF.

Many counts were recorded for this clonotype. The chain links TRBV20-1 to TRBJ2-1; D remains ambiguous. The ends were cut back, 3 bases at V and 0 bases at J, with 9 bases in the middle. The CDR3 consists of 14 residues. Germline CDR1 reads DFQATT; CDR2 reads SNEGSKA (reference sequence). The CDR3 DNA sequence: TGCAGTGCTAGTGGTTCATTCTCCTACAATGAGCAGTTCTTC. Translated: CSASGSFSYNEQFF.

The chain joins TRBV28 to TRBJ2-2; 8 nucleotides agree with TRBD1. The CDR3 runs 15 residues. Germline V gene sequence: CDR1 MDHEN, CDR2 SYDVKM. V was clipped by 7 bases and J by 3 bases; unmatched bases: 7. CDR3 region: CASIQGARDTGELFF. The CDR3 DNA reads TGTGCCAGCATTCAGGGGGCGCGGGACACCGGGGAGCTGTTTTTT.

The V and J genes are TRBV6-4 and TRBJ2-3; D possibly uses TRBD1 or TRBD2 (6 bases each). The germline gives CDR1 MRHNA, CDR2 SNTAGT. The V and J ends lost 0 bases and 1 base respectively, with 14 bases between them. The CDR3 has 17 amino acids. CDR3 protein: CASSDSIWGAGTDTQYF. The DNA of the CDR3 is TGTGCCAGCAGTGACTCCATTTGGGGGGCTGGCACAGATACGCAGTATTTT.

The chain has TRBV20-1 and TRBJ2-3, with 11 bases matching TRBD2. Germline V gives CDR1 DFQATT, CDR2 SNEGSKA (reference sequence). The CDR3 has 17 residues. V shed 0 bases, J shed 6 bases, and the junction held 11 bases outside the gene matches. Written as DNA, the CDR3 is TGCAGTGCTAGAGATGACCAACGACTAGCGGGATTGGATACGCAGTATTTT. Amino acids: CSARDDQRLAGLDTQYF.

This clonotype was observed a handful of times. The genes are TRBV20-1 and TRBJ2-7; 9 bases are shared with TRBD2. Germline trimming cut 1 base from V and 6 bases from J; bases unmatched to any gene: 7. Per germline, CDR1 DFQATT and CDR2 SNEGSKA (reference sequence). This CDR3 spans 14 amino acids. This chain's CDR3 is CSARAGGRAVEQYF. CDR3 DNA sequence: TGCAGTGCTAGAGCTGGCGGGAGGGCGGTCGAGCAGTACTTC.

The V call is TRBV5-1, the J call TRBJ2-3; 12 positions match TRBD2. V trimming: 8 bases; J trimming: 0 bases; junction bases outside the gene matches: 4. There are 15 residues in the CDR3. Germline V CDR1 and CDR2: SGHRS, YFSETQ. For the CDR3, the DNA is TGCGCCAGAACTACTAGCGGGGGGAGCACAGATACGCAGTATTTT. Its translation: CARTTSGGSTDTQYF.